The entry below gives a single T cell receptor (beta chain) sequence along with its context. There is no known antigen for this receptor. Within one base of it there is no much larger clone, and no base qualities were kept. TCRbeta CDR3 regions were amplified from genomic DNA by means of the immunoSEQ Assay, a bias-controlled multiplex PCR. For the original study's pipeline: The number of nucleated cells in each sample was estimated from the amplification of reference gene primers within the assay. To quantify the absolute abundance of each unique TCRbeta CDR3 rearrangement, sequence reads were collapsed and filtered. For each sample, productive Simpson clonality was calculated by taking the square root of Simpson's diversity index across productive rearrangements. In its TCRdb copy, this immuneACCESS table keeps in-frame sequences only and misses some clones. Where compared with another copy, unresolved V genes explain less than half of these, and the others have no known cause. V and J calls and clone size follow that table, whereas D and trimming were derived from the DNA. This sample gives about 310,000 clones in total; 70% to 90% of them show up just once. The ten largest clones represent 8% to 10% of the sample.

Participants in the prospective study were enrolled through a virtual design, were aged roughly 18 to 100 years, and lived in some 24 United States geographic areas. To assign participants to cohorts, the prospective study relied on clinical history that participants themselves reported in a screening survey and a study questionnaire. For ImmuneRACE Cohort 3, a participant was defined as recovered based on two consecutive negative NP/OP PCR tests, clearance by a healthcare professional, or resolution of symptoms. In the prospective study, whole blood, serum and a nasopharyngeal or oropharyngeal swab were collected from each participant by mobile phlebotomists. Prospective study participants could optionally give additional blood draws and questionnaires over a 2-month period. Blood samples from the prospective study were shipped frozen or at room temperature prior to DNA extraction. For CDR1 and CDR2, the germline V gene lists MNHEY and SVGAGI. Taken from cysteine to phenylalanine, the CDR3 has 16 residues. Of the read, only the CDR3 DNA is kept; its 48 bases are in frame from base 1. Trimming leaves V shorter by 2 bases and J shorter by 7 bases, with the junction holding 10 bases beyond the gene matches.

This specimen belongs to a study of blood T cell repertoires in COVID-19 (dated by TCRdb to between 2020 and 2021). About the study as a whole: Samples covering the acute and convalescent phases of COVID-19 were provided by collaborators in the United States, Italy and Spain. The prospective study material was composed of cDNA or gDNA derived from T cells, B-cell-depleted T cells, or PBMCs. Subjects who had been exposed to COVID-19, were actively infected with it, or had recovered from it provided the deeply sampled blood TCRbeta repertoires that made up the dataset. The repertoires were released in a freely available public database intended as a resource for research on the immune response to SARS-CoV-2. The samples were drawn from the first 160 participants of the ongoing ImmuneRACE study and from 950 to 1,500 subjects provided by 6 global collaborators. Nearly every sample came with metadata listing a de-identified subject ID, COVID-19 status, age in years and sex. Where available, HLA class I and class II types were obtained from metadata supplied by the sample provider rather than from assay-based typing. Broader findings and caveats from the paper: Clinical and demographic metadata were provided uncurated, with the amount varying by source and participant.

The receptor's source is a woman in her forties who had recovered from COVID-19. In this chain, TRBV6-5 is recombined with TRBJ1-2; a stretch of 10 junction bases matches TRBD1. Sequencing was carried out using PBMCs or T cells enriched from blood (not recorded which). The DNA sequence is as follows: TGTGCCAGCAGTTACGACCGGACAGGGGGGATCGGTGGCTACACCTTC. It codes for CASSYDRTGGIGGYTF.